The present TCR beta chain was sequenced within a study of blood T cell repertoires in COVID-19 (dated by TCRdb to about 2020). Broadly, across the study: Samples from collaborators originated in the United States, Italy and Spain and spanned both the acute and convalescent phases of COVID-19. HLA class I and class II types, where available, came from metadata supplied by the sample provider rather than from assay-based typing. Subjects who had been exposed to COVID-19, were actively infected with it, or had recovered from it provided the deeply sampled blood TCRbeta repertoires that made up the dataset. The samples were drawn from the first 160 participants of the ongoing ImmuneRACE study and from 950 to 1,500 subjects provided by 6 global collaborators. A freely available public database, intended as a resource for researchers studying the immune response to SARS-CoV-2, is where the repertoires were released. Nearly every sample came with metadata listing a de-identified subject ID, COVID-19 status, age in years and sex. The prospective study material was composed of cDNA or gDNA derived from T cells, B-cell-depleted T cells, or PBMCs.

TCRbeta CDR3 regions were amplified from genomic DNA by means of the immunoSEQ Assay, a bias-controlled multiplex PCR. The study's processing was this. The number of nucleated cells in each sample was estimated from the amplification of reference gene primers within the assay. To quantify the absolute abundance of each unique TCRbeta CDR3 rearrangement, sequence reads were collapsed and filtered. Productive Simpson clonality was computed per sample as the square root of Simpson's diversity index over productive rearrangements. TCRdb obtained this table from immuneACCESS and retained in-frame rearrangements with V and J assigned. These tables miss some clones; where compared with another copy, unresolved V genes account for less than half of the shortfall, and the remainder is unexplained. V and J calls and clone size are as listed in that table; D and trimming were resolved from the DNA. The sample table holds roughly 140,000 clones, of which roughly 90% were seen once. 10% of the sample is held by the ten biggest clonotypes.

On this clone: It has no known antigen specificity. The sample holds no much larger clone one base away, and base qualities are not on file.

Whole blood was collected in K2EDTA tubes by collaborating institutions according to the institutions' own protocols. For TCRbeta analysis, collaborators shipped samples in one of three forms: frozen whole blood, isolated PBMCs, or DNA extracted from either of those sample types. Broader findings and caveats from the paper: The amount of clinical and demographic metadata varied by source and participant and was provided uncurated.

From the cysteine up to the phenylalanine, the CDR3 has a length of 15 residues. The CDR3 DNA has 45 bases and is translated from base 1. For CDR1 and CDR2, the germline V gene lists LGHNA and YSLEER. V trim: 0 bases; J trim: 3 bases; unmatched bases: 5. This sequence uses TRBV4-3 and TRBJ2-7; 7 central nucleotides agree with TRBD1. Sequenced material: peripheral blood. The clonotype comes from a man aged 50-60 years with active or convalescent COVID-19. The sequenced DNA is TGCGCCAGCAGCCAAGATTGGGACAGTAACTACGAGCAGTACTTC. It specifies CASSQDWDSNYEQYF.